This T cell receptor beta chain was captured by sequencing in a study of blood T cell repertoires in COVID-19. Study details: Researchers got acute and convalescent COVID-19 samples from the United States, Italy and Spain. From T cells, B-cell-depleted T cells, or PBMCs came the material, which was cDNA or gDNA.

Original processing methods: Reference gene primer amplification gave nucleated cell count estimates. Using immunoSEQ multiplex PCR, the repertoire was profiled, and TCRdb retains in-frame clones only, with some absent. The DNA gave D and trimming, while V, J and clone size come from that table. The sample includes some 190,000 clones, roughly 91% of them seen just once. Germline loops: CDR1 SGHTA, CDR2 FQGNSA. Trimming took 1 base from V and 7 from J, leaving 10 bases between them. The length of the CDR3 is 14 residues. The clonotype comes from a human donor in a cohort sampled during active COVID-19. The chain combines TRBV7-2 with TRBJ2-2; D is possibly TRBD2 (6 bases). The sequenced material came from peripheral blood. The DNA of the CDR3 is TGTGCCAGCAGCTTAGGGGGGGTCCTCGGGGAGCTGTTTTTT. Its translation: CASSLGGVLGELFF.